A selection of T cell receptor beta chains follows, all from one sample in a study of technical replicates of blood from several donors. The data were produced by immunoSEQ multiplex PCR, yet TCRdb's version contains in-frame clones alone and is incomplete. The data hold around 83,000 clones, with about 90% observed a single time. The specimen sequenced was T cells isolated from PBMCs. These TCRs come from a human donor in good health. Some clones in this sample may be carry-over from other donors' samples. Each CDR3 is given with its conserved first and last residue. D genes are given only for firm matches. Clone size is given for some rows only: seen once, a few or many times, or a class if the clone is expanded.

DNA: TGTGCCAGCAGCTTACAGGGGGCCACTGCAGATACGCAGTATTTT
CDR3: CASSLQGATADTQYF
J: TRBJ2-3
V: TRBV11-2
size: .
D: TRBD1

DNA: TGCAGCGGATGGGACAGGAACACTGAAGCTTTCTTT
CDR3: CSGWDRNTEAFF
J: TRBJ1-1
V: TRBV29-1
size: few
D: TRBD1

DNA: TGTGCCAGCAGGACAGGTGGGGACACTGAAGCTTTCTTT
CDR3: CASRTGGDTEAFF
J: TRBJ1-1
V: TRBV6-5
size: .
D: .

DNA: TGCGCCAGCAGCCACCTAGGCCGCACCGGGGAGCTGTTTTTT
CDR3: CASSHLGRTGELFF
J: TRBJ2-2
V: TRBV4-1
size: once
D: .

DNA: TGTGCCAGCAGCCGAGGACAAGGGGGTACAGATACGCAGTATTTT
CDR3: CASSRGQGGTDTQYF
J: TRBJ2-3
V: TRBV7-2
size: .
D: .

DNA: TGTGCCAGCAGTTTTAGACAAGCAGGGCTCAATCAGCCCCAGCATTTT
CDR3: CASSFRQAGLNQPQHF
J: TRBJ1-5
V: TRBV6-5
size: .
D: .

DNA: TGTGCCAGCAGTTTACAGGGGAATCCCTACGAGCAGTACTTC
CDR3: CASSLQGNPYEQYF
J: TRBJ2-7
V: TRBV2
size: once
D: TRBD1

DNA: TGTGCCAGTAGTTCCGGGACAGGGACCTACGAGCAGTACTTC
CDR3: CASSSGTGTYEQYF
J: TRBJ2-7
V: TRBV19
size: .
D: TRBD1

DNA: TGTGCCAGCAGCTTAGTCGCGGGAGAGTCCGGGGAGCTGTTTTTT
CDR3: CASSLVAGESGELFF
J: TRBJ2-2
V: TRBV7-2
size: .
D: TRBD2

DNA: TGTGCCAGCAGCTTAGGCCTCGGGACAGAAGGAAATGAGCAGTTCTTC
CDR3: CASSLGLGTEGNEQFF
J: TRBJ2-1
V: TRBV13
size: .
D: TRBD1

DNA: TGTGCCAGCAGCGTAGCGGGAGCTGGGGCCAACGTCCTGACTTTC
CDR3: CASSVAGAGANVLTF
J: TRBJ2-6
V: TRBV9
size: .
D: .

DNA: TGTGCCAGCAGCTTAGGAAGAACAGGGGGCGACGAAGATACGCAGTATTTT
CDR3: CASSLGRTGGDEDTQYF
J: TRBJ2-3
V: TRBV11-2
size: once
D: TRBD1

DNA: TGCGCCAGCAGCCTAGTGATGGAGTCCTCCTACGAGCAGTACTTC
CDR3: CASSLVMESSYEQYF
J: TRBJ2-7
V: TRBV4-1
size: .
D: .

DNA: TGTGCCAGCTCGACGGACAGGGGGCTAGGCACTGAAGCTTTCTTT
CDR3: CASSTDRGLGTEAFF
J: TRBJ1-1
V: TRBV18
size: once
D: TRBD1

DNA: TGTGCCAGCAGCCTCAATGACAGGGGCGGCATTCAGTACTTC
CDR3: CASSLNDRGGIQYF
J: TRBJ2-4
V: TRBV13
size: .
D: TRBD1

DNA: TGTGCCAGCAGCTTTGGACGAGCGGGAGTGGGCACAGATACGCAGTATTTT
CDR3: CASSFGRAGVGTDTQYF
J: TRBJ2-3
V: TRBV12-1
size: .
D: .